This entry lists 22 T cell receptor beta chains sequenced from one sample in a study of cytomegalovirus exposure and HLA in healthy donors. Data came from immunoSEQ multiplex PCR; TCRdb stores just in-frame clones and leaves some out. The repertoire holds approximately 90,000 clones, with 96% as singletons. Material for sequencing was PBMCs. The receptors here all came from a man aged 18 to 29 in good health and CMV-seronegative.

This chain joins TRBV28 and TRBJ2-5; tentative D call: TRBD2 (5 bases). CDR3 size: 15 residues. Germline CDR1 MDHEN, CDR2 SYDVKM. The V gene lost 5 bases and the J gene lost 2 bases, with 15 bases spanning the gap. CDR3 sequence (DNA): TGTGCCAGCAGTCGTCTGGCTAGCTCTCAAGAGACCCAGTACTTC. Protein product: CASSRLASSQETQYF.

This chain links TRBV28 with TRBJ1-5; D ambiguous. The CDR3 runs 14 residues. The ends were cut back, 6 bases at V and 2 bases at J, with 11 bases in the middle. The germline CDR1 and CDR2 sequences are MDHEN and SYDVKM. CDR3 DNA: TGTGCCAGCAGACCTGACTGGGGCAATCAGCCCCAGCATTTT. Translated: CASRPDWGNQPQHF.

This clone was seen once. The chain uses TRBV10-3 and TRBJ1-2; D unresolved. V gave up 1 base and J gave up 5 bases, with 11 bases separating them. The CDR3 contains 14 residues. Germline loops: CDR1 ENHRY, CDR2 SYGVKD. The CDR3 DNA sequence: TGTGCCATCAGTGAGTTGCGAGCCTCGTATGGCTACACCTTC. Residues: CAISELRASYGYTF.

This chain links TRBV4-3 with TRBJ2-1, with D maybe TRBD1 (5 bases). This CDR3 has 13 amino acids. Trimming removed 1 base at V and 9 bases at J, with 10 bases between. Germline V gives CDR1 LGHNA, CDR2 YSLEER. CDR3 sequence (DNA): TGCGCCAGCAGCCAAGTGATAGGGGTTGAGCAGTTCTTC. It translates to CASSQVIGVEQFF.

CDR3 amino acids: CASGRDSLYEQYF. In DNA, the CDR3 is TGTGCCAGCGGCCGGGACAGCCTCTACGAGCAGTACTTC. The rearrangement uses TRBV25-1 and TRBJ2-7, with 7 bases that match TRBD1. The CDR3 runs to 13 residues. Germline CDR1 reads MGHDK; CDR2 reads SYGVNS. V was clipped by 8 bases and J by 3 bases; unmatched bases: 7.

The CDR3 nucleotides are TGCAGCGTTGAAGCGCGAGCTAACTATGGCTACACCTTC. Its translation: CSVEARANYGYTF. The rearrangement joins TRBV29-1 to TRBJ1-2; D remains unclear. The V end was cut by 1 base, the J end by 0 bases, with 6 bases between. Germline lookup yields CDR1 SQVTM and CDR2 ANQGSEA. The CDR3 has 13 amino acids.

The chain is built from TRBV7-2 and TRBJ2-1, with D perhaps matching TRBD2 (5 bases). The CDR3 loop spans 14 amino acids. The germline CDR1 and CDR2 sequences are SGHTA and FQGNSA. V gave up 1 base and J gave up 13 bases, with 17 bases separating them. The CDR3, as DNA: TGTGCCAGCAGCTTAGGGGGAGCCCTAAACGGACAGTTCTTC. Amino acid sequence: CASSLGGALNGQFF. The variable domain in full, with the rest retrieved from reference TRBV7-2 and TRBJ2-1, is GAGVSQSPSNKVTEKGKDVELRCDPISGHTALYWYRQSLGQGLEFLIYFQGNSAPDKSGLPSDRFSAERTGGSVSTLTIQRTQQEDSAVYLCASSLGGALNGQFFGPGTRLTVL.

The chain uses TRBV28 and TRBJ2-7; 12 nucleotides match TRBD2. V was pared by 5 bases and J by 0 bases, with 2 bases of the junction left unmatched. CDR1 is MDHEN, CDR2 SYDVKM, per germline. The CDR3 runs 15 residues. The CDR3 coding sequence is TGTGCCAGCAGTGCGACTAGCGGGAGCTCCTACGAGCAGTACTTC. Translating it yields CASSATSGSSYEQYF.

The chain joins TRBV9 to TRBJ2-3, with 10 bases identical to TRBD2. The CDR3 is made up of 17 amino acids. The ends lost 0 bases at V and 3 bases at J; junction bases unmatched: 7. CDR1 and CDR2 (germline): SGDLS, YYNGEE. The DNA of the CDR3 is TGTGCCAGCAGCGTAGTGTCTAGCGGGAGAATAACAGATACGCAGTATTTT. Protein: CASSVVSSGRITDTQYF.

This chain joins TRBV29-1 and TRBJ2-4; D is uncertain. Germline assignment: CDR1 SQVTM and CDR2 ANQGSEA. CDR3 length: 11 residues. Trimming stripped 2 bases from V and 6 bases from J, with 5 bases between. The CDR3 region has the DNA TGCAGCGTTGAATCCGGAAACATTCAGTACTTC. Translated, it gives CSVESGNIQYF.

The chain links TRBV19 to TRBJ2-1, with D possibly TRBD1 on 6 matching bases. V lost 6 bases to trimming and J lost 7 bases, with 16 bases between them. The germline gives CDR1 LNHDA, CDR2 SQIVND (reference sequence). The CDR3 sequence is 14 residues long. The CDR3 region has the DNA TGTGCCAGTAGCCCAGTTCTGGGGGCGAATGAGCAGTTCTTC. This codes for CASSPVLGANEQFF.

This chain links TRBV19 with TRBJ2-3; maybe TRBD1 (6 bases). Trimming removed 7 bases at V and 4 bases at J, with 21 bases between. CDR1 is LNHDA, CDR2 SQIVND, per germline (reference sequence). The CDR3 runs 16 residues. The CDR3 loop is CASTETGVLGADTQYF. The CDR3 nucleotides are TGTGCCAGTACCGAGACAGGAGTCCTTGGTGCAGATACGCAGTATTTT.

V gene TRBV7-2 combines with J gene TRBJ1-3; 8 positions match TRBD1. CDR3 length equals 19 residues. Trimming cost V 5 bases and J 2 bases; bases outside gene matches: 17. CDR1 is SGHTA, CDR2 FQGNSA, per germline. Here the CDR3 reads CASSPLGVGDRYPGNTIYF. The DNA for the CDR3 is TGTGCCAGCAGCCCCCTGGGGGTGGGGGACAGGTATCCTGGAAACACCATATATTTT.

The rearrangement links TRBV13 to TRBJ2-7; 8 bases are shared with TRBD2. The junction had 7 bases not matched to a gene; V was cut back by 2 bases and J by 7 bases. There are 14 residues in the CDR3. CDR1 is PRHDT and CDR2 is FYEKMQ in the germline V gene (reference sequence). The CDR3: CASSLRGTREEQYV. CDR3 nucleotide sequence: TGTGCCAGCAGCTTACGAGGGACTAGGGAAGAGCAGTACGTC.

The chain carries TRBV27 and TRBJ2-2, with TRBD1 identical over 7 bases. V gave up 6 bases and J gave up 5 bases; unmatched junction bases: 6. CDR3 length: 14 amino acids. CDR1 is MNHEY, CDR2 SMNVEV, per germline (reference sequence). CDR3 in amino acids: CASSHNRGTGELFF. The CDR3 nucleotides read TGTGCCAGCAGCCACAACAGGGGAACCGGGGAGCTGTTTTTT.

This chain uses TRBV5-8 with TRBJ2-7; TRBD2 aligns across 9 bases. Germline CDR1 reads SGHTS; CDR2 reads YDEGEE. This CDR3 contains 16 residues. V lost 4 bases to trimming and J lost 5 bases; unmatched junction nucleotides: 13. CDR3 sequence (DNA): TGTGCCAGCAGCCCTGCGATTGGGGTAGCGGGGGACGAGCAGTACTTC. It specifies CASSPAIGVAGDEQYF.

The J gene is TRBJ1-2, the V gene TRBV5-8; D is uncertain. Trimming shortened V by 0 bases and J by 8 bases, and 11 bases separated the two germline ends. In germline, CDR1 is SGHTS, CDR2 YDEGEE. The CDR3 is made up of 13 amino acids. The DNA of the CDR3 is TGTGCCAGCAGCTTGGTACTCCCGAGGGGCTACACCTTC. This sequence encodes CASSLVLPRGYTF.

There are a few counts of this clone. V is TRBV5-6 and J is TRBJ1-2; 12 bases are shared with TRBD1. V lost 3 bases and J lost 12; bases outside the gene matches: 9. Per germline, CDR1 SGHDT and CDR2 YYEEEE. The CDR3 is made up of 14 amino acids. The CDR3 reads CASSSPGQGARNTF. The DNA of the CDR3 is TGTGCCAGCAGCTCTCCGGGACAGGGGGCGCGGAACACCTTC. Full variable domain (outside the CDR3, taken from reference TRBV5-6 and TRBJ1-2): DAGVTQSPTHLIKTRGQQVTLRCSPKSGHDTVSWYQQALGQGPQFIFQYYEEEERQRGNFPDRFSGHQFPNYSSELNVNALLLGDSALYLCASSSPGQGARNTFGSGTRLTVV.

This sequence joins TRBV27 and TRBJ2-5; D uncertain. Per the germline V gene, CDR1 is MNHEY and CDR2 is SMNVEV (reference sequence). The ends were cut back, 1 base at V and 4 bases at J, with 16 bases in the middle. The CDR3 totals 16 residues. CDR3 residues: CASSLLGRVVGETQYF. CDR3 coding DNA: TGTGCCAGCAGTTTATTGGGTCGGGTGGTCGGAGAGACCCAGTACTTC.

The chain uses TRBV25-1 and TRBJ1-5; D is uncertain. The CDR3 contains 13 residues. The V gene lost 5 bases and the J gene lost 3 bases, with 8 bases spanning the gap. CDR1 MGHDK and CDR2 SYGVNS come from the germline V gene. CDR3 nucleotides: TGTGCCAGCAGTTTGGGCCTCAATCAGCCCCAGCATTTT. Translation gives CASSLGLNQPQHF.

The chain employs TRBV27 and TRBJ2-5, with D possibly matching TRBD1 (5 bases). Germline loops: CDR1 MNHEY, CDR2 SMNVEV (reference sequence). CDR3 length: 16 residues. Trimming left V 5 bases short and J 5 bases short, with 21 bases between. The CDR3 DNA is TGTGCCAGCAGTCCCCCAGTCGGAAGGGGTGTGGAGACCCAGTACTTC. This encodes CASSPPVGRGVETQYF.

The chain employs TRBV19 and TRBJ2-4; D is possibly TRBD1 (6 bases). V was clipped by 4 bases and J by 2 bases, with 18 bases between them. The length of the CDR3 is 17 residues. CDR1 and CDR2 (germline): LNHDA, SQIVND (reference sequence). CDR3 sequence reads: CASSNRQEAGTKNIQYF. DNA of the CDR3: TGTGCCAGTAGTAATCGACAGGAGGCTGGAACCAAAAACATTCAGTACTTC.